The source of this T cell receptor beta chain is a study of cytomegalovirus exposure and HLA in healthy donors. Study as a whole: A prior analysis found around 110 million unique TCR beta sequences from some 200 million T cells.

The PCR used 60 Vbeta and 13 Jbeta primers. Sequencing used immunoSEQ multiplex PCR; TCRdb keeps in-frame clones, though not all of them. Among roughly 180,000 clones, around 84% were seen once, and the ten largest hold approximately 1.2%. The CDR3 contains 15 residues. V lost 5 bases and J lost 7; bases outside the gene matches: 8. The germline CDR1 and CDR2 sequences are SGHVS and FNYEAQ. This receptor was identified in a girl aged 2-10 years in good health and CMV-seropositive. Material: PBMCs. V is TRBV7-6 and J is TRBJ2-1; 10 nucleotides agree with TRBD2. In nucleotides, the CDR3 is TGTGCCAGCAGCGTTCTAGCGGGAGTATCAAATGAGCAGTTCTTC. Its translation: CASSVLAGVSNEQFF.